The rows below give T cell receptor beta chains drawn from one sample of a study of control samples from healthy donors and cancer patients. The protocol was immunoSEQ multiplex PCR, while the TCRdb copy is restricted to in-frame clones and leaves out a portion. The sample lists approximately 120,000 clones; 80% to 90% were seen once. Sequences were obtained from blood. The origin of the receptors is a woman aged 45-65 years in good health. Each CDR3 is given without its conserved first and last residue.

TRBV7-3,ASSLTGGSGTEAF
TRBV3-1/TRBV3-2,ASSQRGTGNYGYT
TRBV30,AWSGGAEGTIY
TRBV2,ASGRQETQY
TRBV19,ASSIGDNEQF
TRBV7-3,ASSLSVGSIATVNVSGANVLT
TRBV2,ASSISMNTEAF
TRBV27,ASRDRLNTEAF
TRBV19,ASATDGTNPSFWGPEKLF
TRBV4-1,ASSPSRTQRVFDYGYT
TRBV7-9,ASSLGVVEPF
TRBV30,AWRQGRQYNEQF
TRBV12-3/TRBV12-4,ASSGDRLSGYT
TRBV6-2/TRBV6-3,ASSYLGLEQF
TRBV18,ASSPRDDYGYT
TRBV7-2,ASSLGGFADTQY
TRBV6-6,ASRPKYSTDTQY
TRBV5-4,ASSPPQGLAENIQY
TRBV20-1,SASPAGIAKNIQY
TRBV27,ASSYGLVGRGLSSYNEQF
TRBV3-1/TRBV3-2,ASSQSTRRSGNTIY
TRBV7-3,ASSLRRLDHNTDTQY
TRBV5-6,ASSLRGDEQY
TRBV7-9,ASSSTGGAHEKLF
TRBV9,ASSVDPGQGAINTGELF
TRBV7-8,ASSLDQGVNYGYT
TRBV21-1,ASSKWPHFGNEQF
TRBV30,AWSVGQDPYNEQF
TRBV19,ASRPQAPSTEAF
TRBV14,ASSQGQTGGETQY